Listed here are 9 T cell receptor beta chains from one sample, sequenced in a study of T-cell memory formation after mild COVID-19. TCRdb re-called the 5' RACE reads through MiXCR, storing one row per CDR3 protein. The sample carries approximately 340,000 distinct CDR3 sequences, 13% recorded once. Source material: PBMCs or a T cell subset sorted from them (not recorded which). The receptors were gathered from a man between 18 and 35 years old who had mild COVID-19 (a few samples of this study predate the infection). Cell type and time point are not known.

There are a few counts of this clonotype. The rearrangement uses TRBV4-3 and TRBJ2-7; no reliable D call. There are 17 residues in the CDR3. V was clipped by 4 bases and J by 7 bases, with 26 bases between them. Looked up from germline, CDR1 is LGHNA and CDR2 is YSLEER. The chain's CDR3 is CASSPGSQTGPFVEQYF. CDR3 coding DNA: TGCGCCAGCAGCCCAGGTAGTCAGACGGGCCCCTTCGTGGAGCAGTACTTC.

The chain uses TRBV29-1 and TRBJ1-2; the D is unclear. Germline V gene sequence: CDR1 SQVTM, CDR2 ANQGSEA. The germline V and J ends were trimmed by 3 bases and 1 base, with 9 bases remaining between them. The CDR3 has 13 residues. This CDR3 reads CSVDSRVNYGYTF. The DNA of the CDR3 is TGCAGCGTTGATTCACGGGTTAACTATGGCTACACCTTC.

This chain uses TRBV5-1 with TRBJ2-7, with 12 bases aligning to TRBD1. V was pared by 4 bases and J by 2 bases, with 4 bases of the junction left unmatched. Germline CDR1 reads SGHRS; CDR2 reads YFSETQ. The CDR3 is 15 residues long. CDR3 sequence reads: CASSGGQGAAYEQYF. The DNA for the CDR3 is TGCGCCAGCAGCGGGGGACAGGGGGCCGCCTACGAGCAGTACTTC.

This rearrangement joins TRBV7-9 to TRBJ2-3; 10 nucleotides match TRBD1. Germline-derived CDR1 and CDR2 are SEHNR and FQNEAQ (reference sequence). The V gene end was trimmed by 0 bases and the J gene end by 6 bases; junction bases not matched to a gene: 6. CDR3 length equals 16 residues. CDR3 in DNA: TGTGCCAGCAGCTTAGCGCCGGGACAGGGGAAGGATACGCAGTATTTT. It specifies CASSLAPGQGKDTQYF.

This rearrangement joins TRBV13 to TRBJ2-3; D not certain. Trimming took off 4 bases at V and 4 bases at J, with 15 bases between the two ends. In germline, CDR1 is PRHDT, CDR2 FYEKMQ (reference sequence). The CDR3 consists of 15 residues. The CDR3 DNA reads TGTGCCAGCAGCTGGACGACCTTTGGGCCAGATACGCAGTATTTT. Amino acids: CASSWTTFGPDTQYF. Full variable domain (remainder filled in from reference TRBV13 and TRBJ2-3): AAGVIQSPRHLIKEKRETATLKCYPIPRHDTVYWYQQGPGQDPQFLISFYEKMQSDKGSIPDRFSAQQFSDYHSELNMSSLELGDSALYFCASSWTTFGPDTQYFGPGTRLTVL.

This clonotype was observed a handful of times. The chain is built from TRBV19 and TRBJ2-7, with 8 bases fitting TRBD2. Germline CDR1 and CDR2: LNHDA and SQIVND (reference sequence). The ends lost 3 bases at V and 2 bases at J; junction bases unmatched: 3. The CDR3 runs to 14 residues. The CDR3 here is CASSMRGDAYEQYF. CDR3 DNA sequence: TGTGCCAGTAGTATGCGGGGGGATGCCTACGAGCAGTACTTC.

This clonotype was observed a single time. The chain combines TRBV19 with TRBJ2-7; 7 bases map to TRBD1. V lost 4 bases to trimming and J lost 1 base; unmatched junction nucleotides: 7. Germline V gives CDR1 LNHDA, CDR2 SQIVND (reference sequence). This CDR3 comprises 15 residues. In DNA, the CDR3 is TGTGCCAGTAGTAACCGGGACAGACTTTCCTACGAGCAGTACTTC. Its translation: CASSNRDRLSYEQYF.

The J gene is TRBJ2-3, the V gene TRBV10-3, with TRBD1 as a possible D gene (5 bases). The V end was cut by 2 bases, the J end by 5 bases, with 14 bases between. The germline gives CDR1 ENHRY, CDR2 SYGVKD. The CDR3 covers 15 residues. The CDR3 spells CAISEPGRVIDTQYF. The CDR3 DNA reads TGTGCCATCAGTGAGCCGGGCAGGGTTATAGATACGCAGTATTTT.

The chain recombines TRBV30 with TRBJ1-2; D uncertain. Trimming removed 2 bases at V and 4 bases at J, with 5 bases between. The CDR3 consists of 11 residues. Germline values: CDR1 GTSNPN, CDR2 SVGIG (reference sequence). The CDR3 loop reads CAWSRTYGYTF. In DNA form, the CDR3 reads TGTGCCTGGAGTAGGACCTATGGCTACACCTTC.